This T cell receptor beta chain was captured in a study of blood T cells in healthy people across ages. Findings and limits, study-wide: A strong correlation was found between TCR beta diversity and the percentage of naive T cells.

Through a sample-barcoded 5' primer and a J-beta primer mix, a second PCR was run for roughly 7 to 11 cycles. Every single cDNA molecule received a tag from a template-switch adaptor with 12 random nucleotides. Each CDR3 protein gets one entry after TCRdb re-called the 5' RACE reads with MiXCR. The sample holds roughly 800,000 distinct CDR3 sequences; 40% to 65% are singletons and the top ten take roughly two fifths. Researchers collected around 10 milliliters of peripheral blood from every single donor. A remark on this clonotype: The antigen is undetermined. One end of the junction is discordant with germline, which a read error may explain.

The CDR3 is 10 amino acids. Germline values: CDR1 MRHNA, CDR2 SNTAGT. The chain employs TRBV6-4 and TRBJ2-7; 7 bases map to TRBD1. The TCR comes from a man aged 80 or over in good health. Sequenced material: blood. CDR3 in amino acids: CRQGTYEQYF. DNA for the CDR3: TGCCGACAGGGAACCTACGAGCAGTACTTC.